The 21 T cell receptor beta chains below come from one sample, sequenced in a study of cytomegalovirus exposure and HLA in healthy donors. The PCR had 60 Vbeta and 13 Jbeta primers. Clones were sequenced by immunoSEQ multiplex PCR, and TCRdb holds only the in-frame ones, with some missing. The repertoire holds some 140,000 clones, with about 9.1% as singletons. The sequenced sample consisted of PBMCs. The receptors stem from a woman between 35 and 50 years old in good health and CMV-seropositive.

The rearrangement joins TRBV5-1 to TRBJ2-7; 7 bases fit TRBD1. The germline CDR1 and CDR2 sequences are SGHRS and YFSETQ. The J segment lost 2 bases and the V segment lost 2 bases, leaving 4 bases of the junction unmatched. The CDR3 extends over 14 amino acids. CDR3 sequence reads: CASSFEGAPYEQYF. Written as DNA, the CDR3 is TGCGCCAGCAGCTTTGAGGGGGCCCCCTACGAGCAGTACTTC. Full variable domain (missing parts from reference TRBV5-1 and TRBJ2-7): KAGVTQTPRYLIKTRGQQVTLSCSPISGHRSVSWYQQTPGQGLQFLFEYFSETQRNKGNFPGRFSGRQFSNSRSEMNVSTLELGDSALYLCASSFEGAPYEQYFGPGTRLTVT.

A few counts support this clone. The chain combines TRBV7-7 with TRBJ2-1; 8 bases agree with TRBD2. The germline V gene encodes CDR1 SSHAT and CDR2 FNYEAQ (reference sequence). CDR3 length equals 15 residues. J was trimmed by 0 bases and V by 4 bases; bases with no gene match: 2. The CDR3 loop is CASSSLAGSYNEQFF. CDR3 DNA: TGTGCCAGCAGCTCCCTAGCGGGCTCCTACAATGAGCAGTTCTTC.

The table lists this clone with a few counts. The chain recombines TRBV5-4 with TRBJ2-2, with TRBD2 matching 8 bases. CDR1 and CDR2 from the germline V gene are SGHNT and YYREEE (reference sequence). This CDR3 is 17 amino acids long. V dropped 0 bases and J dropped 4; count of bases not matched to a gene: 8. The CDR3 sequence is CASSLGSRGAGTGELFF. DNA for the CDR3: TGTGCCAGCAGCTTGGGATCGCGGGGGGCCGGCACCGGGGAGCTGTTTTTT. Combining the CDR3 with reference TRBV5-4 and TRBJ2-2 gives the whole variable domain ETGVTQSPTHLIKTRGQQVTLRCSSQSGHNTVSWYQQALGQGPQFIFQYYREEENGRGNFPPRFSGLQFPNYSSELNVNALELDDSALYLCASSLGSRGAGTGELFFGEGSRLTVL.

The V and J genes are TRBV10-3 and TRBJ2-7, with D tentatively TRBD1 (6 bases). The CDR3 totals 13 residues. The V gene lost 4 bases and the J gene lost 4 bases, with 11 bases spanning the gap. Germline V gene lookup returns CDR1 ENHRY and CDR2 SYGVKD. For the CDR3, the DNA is TGTGCCATCAGTGCTCGGCAGGGGTACGAGCAGTACTTC. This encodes CAISARQGYEQYF.

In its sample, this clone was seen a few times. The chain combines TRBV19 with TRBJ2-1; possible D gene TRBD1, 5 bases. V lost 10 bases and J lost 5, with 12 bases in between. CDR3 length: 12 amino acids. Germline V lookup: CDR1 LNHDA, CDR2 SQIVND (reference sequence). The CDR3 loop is CATRGANNEQFF. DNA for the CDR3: TGTGCCACTAGGGGCGCAAACAATGAGCAGTTCTTC. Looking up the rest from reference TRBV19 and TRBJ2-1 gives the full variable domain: DGGITQSPKYLFRKEGQNVTLSCEQNLNHDAMYWYRQDPGQGLRLIYYSQIVNDFQKGDIAEGYSVSREKKESFPLTVTSAQKNPTAFYLCATRGANNEQFFGPGTRLTVL.

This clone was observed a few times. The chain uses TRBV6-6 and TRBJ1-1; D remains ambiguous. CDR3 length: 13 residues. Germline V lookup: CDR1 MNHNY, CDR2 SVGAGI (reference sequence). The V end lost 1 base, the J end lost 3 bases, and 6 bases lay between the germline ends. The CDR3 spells CASSYWRDTEAFF. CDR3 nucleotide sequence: TGTGCCAGCAGTTACTGGAGGGACACTGAAGCTTTCTTT.

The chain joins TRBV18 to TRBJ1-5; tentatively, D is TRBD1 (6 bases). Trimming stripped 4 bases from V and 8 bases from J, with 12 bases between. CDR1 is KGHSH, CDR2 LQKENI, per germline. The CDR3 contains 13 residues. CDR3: CASSRSAGEPQHF. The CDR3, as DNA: TGTGCCAGCTCACGCTCAGCAGGGGAGCCCCAGCATTTT.

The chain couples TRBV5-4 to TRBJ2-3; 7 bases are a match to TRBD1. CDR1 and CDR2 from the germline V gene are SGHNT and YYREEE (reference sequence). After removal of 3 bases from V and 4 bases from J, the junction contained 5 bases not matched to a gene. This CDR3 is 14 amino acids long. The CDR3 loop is CASSSGQVADTQYF. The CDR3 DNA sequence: TGTGCCAGCAGCTCCGGACAGGTAGCAGATACGCAGTATTTT.

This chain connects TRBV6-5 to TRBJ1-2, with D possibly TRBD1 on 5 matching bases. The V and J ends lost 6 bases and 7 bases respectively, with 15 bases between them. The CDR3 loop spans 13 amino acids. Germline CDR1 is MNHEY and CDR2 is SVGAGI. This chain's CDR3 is CASRRGTPPGYTF. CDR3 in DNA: TGTGCCAGCAGGCGGGGGACCCCACCTGGCTACACCTTC.

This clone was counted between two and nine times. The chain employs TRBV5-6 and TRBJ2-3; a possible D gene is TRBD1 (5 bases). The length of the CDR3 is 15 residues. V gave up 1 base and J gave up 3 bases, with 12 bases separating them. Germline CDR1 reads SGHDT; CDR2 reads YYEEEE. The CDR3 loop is CASSLTTGRTDTQYF. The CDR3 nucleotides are TGTGCCAGCAGCTTGACCACAGGACGAACAGATACGCAGTATTTT.

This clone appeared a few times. CDR3 region: CSVGSGLASYNEQFF. The CDR3 DNA reads as TGCAGCGTTGGGTCAGGACTAGCTTCGTACAATGAGCAGTTCTTC. The chain combines TRBV29-1 with TRBJ2-1, with 8 bases identical to TRBD2. CDR1 is SQVTM, CDR2 ANQGSEA, per germline. After removal of 4 bases from V and 4 bases from J, the junction contained 9 bases not matched to a gene. The CDR3 consists of 15 residues.

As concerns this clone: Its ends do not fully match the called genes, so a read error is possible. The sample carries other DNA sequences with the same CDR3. The CDR3 is CASSFGNYYGYTF. The CDR3 DNA follows: TGTGCCAGCAGTTTCGGGAATTACTATGGCTATACCTTC. The chain combines TRBV27 with TRBJ1-2; no clear D. Germline V lookup: CDR1 MNHEY, CDR2 SMNVEV (reference sequence). The CDR3 contains 13 residues.

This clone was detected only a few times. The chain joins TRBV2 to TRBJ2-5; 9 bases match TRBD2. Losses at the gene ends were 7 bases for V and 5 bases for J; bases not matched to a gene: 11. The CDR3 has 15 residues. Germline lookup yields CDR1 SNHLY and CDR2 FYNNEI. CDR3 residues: CASTDPGLAWETQYF. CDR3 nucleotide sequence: TGTGCCAGCACTGACCCGGGACTAGCCTGGGAGACCCAGTACTTC.

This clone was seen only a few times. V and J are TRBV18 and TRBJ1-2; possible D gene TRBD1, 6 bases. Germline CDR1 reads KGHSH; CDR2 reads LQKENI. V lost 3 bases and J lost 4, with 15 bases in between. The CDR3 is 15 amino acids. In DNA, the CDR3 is TGTGCCAGCTCACCCCGACAGGCCCCTGTCTATGGCTACACCTTC. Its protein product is CASSPRQAPVYGYTF.

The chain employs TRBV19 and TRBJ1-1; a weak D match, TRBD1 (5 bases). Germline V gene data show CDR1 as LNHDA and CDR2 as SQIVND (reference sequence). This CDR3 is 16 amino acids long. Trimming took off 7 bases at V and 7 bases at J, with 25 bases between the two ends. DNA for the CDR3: TGTGCCAGTAACTCAAGGGGAAATCTGGGGGGTCTTGAAGCTTTCTTT. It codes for CASNSRGNLGGLEAFF.

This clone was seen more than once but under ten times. CDR3 sequence (DNA): TGTGCCAGCAGCTTCACCGACAGGGGGCTAACTGGAAACACCATATATTTT. This encodes CASSFTDRGLTGNTIYF. The rearrangement links TRBV7-9 to TRBJ1-3; 10 bases match TRBD1. Germline trimming cut 3 bases from V and 2 bases from J; bases unmatched to any gene: 7. The CDR3 consists of 17 residues. Per germline, CDR1 SEHNR and CDR2 FQNEAQ (reference sequence). The full variable domain, completed using reference TRBV7-9 and TRBJ1-3, is DTGVSQNPRHKITKRGQNVTFRCDPISEHNRLYWYRQTLGQGPEFLTYFQNEAQLEKSRLLSDRFSAERPKGSFSTLEIQRTEQGDSAMYLCASSFTDRGLTGNTIYFGEGSWLTVV.

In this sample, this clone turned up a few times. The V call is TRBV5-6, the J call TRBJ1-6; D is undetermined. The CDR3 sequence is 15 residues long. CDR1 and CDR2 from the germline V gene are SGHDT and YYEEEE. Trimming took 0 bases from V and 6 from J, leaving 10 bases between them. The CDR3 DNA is TGTGCCAGCAGCTTGGGTCAGGCGCCTAATTCACCCCTCCACTTT. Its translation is CASSLGQAPNSPLHF.

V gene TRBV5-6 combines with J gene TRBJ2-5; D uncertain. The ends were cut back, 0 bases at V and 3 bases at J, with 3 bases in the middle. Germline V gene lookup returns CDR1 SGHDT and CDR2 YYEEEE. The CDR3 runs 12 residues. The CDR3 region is CASSLGEETQYF. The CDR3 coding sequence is TGTGCCAGCAGCTTGGGAGAAGAGACCCAGTACTTC.

CDR3 in amino acids: CASSLGRTGMYEKLFF. As DNA, the CDR3 is TGTGCCAGCAGCTTAGGACGGACAGGGATGTATGAAAAACTGTTTTTT. The chain joins TRBV7-6 to TRBJ1-4; 8 nucleotides line up with TRBD1. V trimming: 1 base; J trimming: 6 bases; junction bases outside the gene matches: 7. The CDR3 is 16 amino acids. Germline V gene sequence: CDR1 SGHVS, CDR2 FNYEAQ.

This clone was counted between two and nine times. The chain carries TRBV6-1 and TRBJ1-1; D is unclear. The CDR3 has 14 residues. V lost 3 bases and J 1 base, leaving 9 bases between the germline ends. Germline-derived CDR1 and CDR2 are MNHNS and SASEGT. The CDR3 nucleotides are TGTGCCAGCAGTGATCAACGGGGGAACACTGAAGCTTTCTTT. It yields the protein CASSDQRGNTEAFF.

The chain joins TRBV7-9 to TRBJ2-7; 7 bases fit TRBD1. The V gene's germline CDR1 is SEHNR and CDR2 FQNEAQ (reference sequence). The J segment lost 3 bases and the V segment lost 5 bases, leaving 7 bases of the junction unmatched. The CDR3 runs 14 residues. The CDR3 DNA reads TGTGCCAGCAGCAAGACAGGGAAGGGCTACGAGCAGTACTTC. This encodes CASSKTGKGYEQYF.